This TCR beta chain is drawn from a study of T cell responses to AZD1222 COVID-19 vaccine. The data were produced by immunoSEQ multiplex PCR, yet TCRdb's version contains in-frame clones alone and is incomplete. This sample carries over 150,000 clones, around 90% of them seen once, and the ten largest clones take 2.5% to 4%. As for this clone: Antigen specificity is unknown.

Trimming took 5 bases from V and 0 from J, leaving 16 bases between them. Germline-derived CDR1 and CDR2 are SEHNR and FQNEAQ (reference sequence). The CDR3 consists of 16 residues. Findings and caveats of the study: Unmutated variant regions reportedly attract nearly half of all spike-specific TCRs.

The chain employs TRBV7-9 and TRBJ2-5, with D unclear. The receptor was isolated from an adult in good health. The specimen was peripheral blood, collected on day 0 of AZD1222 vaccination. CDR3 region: CASSRLVGAHQETQYF. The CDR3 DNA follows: TGTGCCAGCAGCCGACTTGTCGGAGCCCACCAAGAGACCCAGTACTTC.